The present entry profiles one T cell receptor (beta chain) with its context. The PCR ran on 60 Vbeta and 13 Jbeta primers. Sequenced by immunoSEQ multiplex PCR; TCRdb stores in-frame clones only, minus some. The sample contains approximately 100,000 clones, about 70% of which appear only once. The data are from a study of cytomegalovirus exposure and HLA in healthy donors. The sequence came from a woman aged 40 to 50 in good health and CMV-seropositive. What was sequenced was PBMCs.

As DNA, the CDR3 is TGTGCCAGCACCCGAGGGGTTAGCGGGGGCGGAGAGACCCAGTACTTC. This codes for CASTRGVSGGGETQYF. This rearrangement joins TRBV7-9 to TRBJ2-5; TRBD2 matches at 9 bases. This CDR3 region has 16 residues. Germline V CDR1 and CDR2: SEHNR, FQNEAQ (reference sequence). V dropped 7 bases and J dropped 4; count of bases not matched to a gene: 13.